These 8 T cell receptor beta chains came from one sample sequenced in a study of tumor-infiltrating lymphocytes in primary liver carcinoma. TCR beta cDNA was reverse-transcribed from about 550 ng of total RNA. The reaction used a constant-region primer and ProtoScript II reverse transcriptase. Three nested multiplex PCR rounds of slightly modified ARM-PCR generated TCR beta libraries. Amplification in the first two PCR rounds was performed using TRBV1-TRBV30 forward primers and a C-beta reverse primer for 10 cycles each. Each CDR3 protein is one row after TCRdb ran MiXCR on the multiplex PCR reads. This sample has more than 150,000 distinct CDR3 sequences, with 60% found just once. Alongside blood RNA obtained from unsorted whole blood, germline DNA was also extracted. Input material: peripheral blood. These TCRs come from a man aged 35-49 years with primary liver carcinoma and hepatitis B virus infection.

This clonotype has at least ten counts. The chain recombines TRBV10-3 with TRBJ2-1; 12 positions match TRBD2. The germline V gene has CDR1 ENHRY and CDR2 SYGVKD. The CDR3 contains 16 residues. V shed 4 bases, J shed 4 bases, and the junction held 5 bases outside the gene matches. In DNA, the CDR3 is TGTGCCATCAGTGGACTAGCGGGAGTGACATACAATGAGCAGTTCTTC. Its translation: CAISGLAGVTYNEQFF.

This clonotype has only a few counts. The V gene is TRBV10-3, the J gene TRBJ2-7; 7 bases match TRBD2. Trimming at V came to 5 bases and at J to 2 bases, leaving 9 bases not matched to a gene. CDR1 and CDR2 (germline): ENHRY, SYGVKD. The CDR3 contains 15 residues. The CDR3 nucleotides read TGTGCCATCAGTTCCGAGGCGGGAGCCCCCTACGAGCAGTACTTC. This encodes CAISSEAGAPYEQYF.

The CDR3 region is CASSPQGGTGNTIYF. The CDR3, as DNA: TGTGCCAGCAGCCCGCAGGGTGGAACTGGAAACACCATATATTTT. V is TRBV7-9 and J is TRBJ1-3; D may be TRBD1 (5 bases). Trimming cost V 5 bases and J 2 bases, with 13 bases left between them. CDR1 and CDR2 (germline): SEHNR, FQNEAQ (reference sequence). The CDR3 sequence is 15 residues long.

A word on this clonotype: One end of the junction does not line up with germline, which may come from a read error. The chain is built from TRBV11-2 and TRBJ2-7, with 7 bases aligning to TRBD2. Germline-derived CDR1 and CDR2 are SGHAT and FQNNGV. The CDR3 extends over 15 amino acids. CDR3 sequence (DNA): TGTGCCAGCAGCTTAGTGGGGGGGAGCTCCTGCGAGCATTACTTC. It encodes CASSLVGGSSCEHYF. Using reference TRBV11-2 and TRBJ2-7 for the parts outside the CDR3, the full variable domain is EAGVAQSPRYKIIEKRQSVAFWCNPISGHATLYWYQQILGQGPKLLIQFQNNGVVDDSQLPKDRFSAERLKGVDSTLKIQPAKLEDSAVYLCASSLVGGSSCEHYFGPGTRLTVT.

This clonotype was detected only a few times. The rearrangement joins TRBV6-2 or TRBV6-3 to TRBJ2-5, with 7 bases that match TRBD2. Germline values: CDR1 MNHEY, CDR2 SVGEGT. Trimming took 3 bases from V and 0 from J; bases not matched to a gene: 4. There are 15 residues in the CDR3. The CDR3 is CASSYSGTNQETQYF. The CDR3 nucleotides are TGTGCCAGCAGTTATTCCGGGACTAACCAAGAGACCCAGTACTTC.

This rearrangement joins TRBV10-3 to TRBJ2-7; the D call may be TRBD1 or TRBD2 (6 bases each). The length of the CDR3 is 13 residues. Trimming pared 4 bases from V and 6 bases from J, leaving 13 bases between. Germline V CDR1 and CDR2: ENHRY, SYGVKD. CDR3 loop: CAISVGGAAEQYF. The CDR3 DNA reads TGTGCCATCAGTGTGGGGGGCGCCGCCGAGCAGTACTTC.

The rearrangement joins TRBV11-2 to TRBJ2-2; 8 positions match TRBD2. The CDR3 covers 16 residues. V was pared by 2 bases and J by 3 bases, with 5 bases of the junction left unmatched. The V gene's germline CDR1 is SGHAT and CDR2 FQNNGV. CDR3 protein: CASSLTAGDDTGELFF. In DNA form, the CDR3 reads TGTGCCAGCAGCTTAACAGCGGGAGACGACACCGGGGAGCTGTTTTTT.

The chain carries TRBV12-3 or TRBV12-4 and TRBJ2-2; 7 nucleotides line up with TRBD1. The length of the CDR3 is 15 residues. V was pared by 6 bases and J by 2 bases, with 6 bases of the junction left unmatched. Here the CDR3 DNA reads TGTGCCAGCAGCAACCGGGACAGTAACACCGGGGAGCTGTTTTTT. Protein: CASSNRDSNTGELFF.